These T cell receptor beta chains were read from a single sample in a study of blood T cells in healthy people across ages. TCRdb reanalysed the 5' RACE reads using MiXCR and keeps one entry per CDR3 protein. The sample carries 890,000 or so distinct CDR3 sequences, about 62% recorded once. Sequencing used blood. Receptor source: a man aged 30 to 45 in good health. The CDR3 runs from the conserved cysteine through the conserved F or W. A D gene is named only where the DNA matches it firmly. Clone sizes are given selectively: once, few, many, or a class where the clone is expanded.

d_call clone_size j_call v_call cdr3_nt cdr3_aa
TRBD1 NA TRBJ1-1 TRBV6-2/TRBV6-3 TGTGCCAGCAGTTCACCCGGACAGGGTCTGAACACTGAAGCTTTCTTT CASSSPGQGLNTEAFF
NA few TRBJ2-1 TRBV6-2/TRBV6-3 TGTGCCAGCAGTCAAACGAGCTCCTACAATGAGCAGTTCTTC CASSQTSSYNEQFF
NA once TRBJ2-1 TRBV27 TGTGCCAGCAGTTTATCGTCCGGGCTGATCTACAATGAGCAGTTCTTC CASSLSSGLIYNEQFF
TRBD2 many TRBJ2-7 TRBV4-2 TGTGCCAGCAGCCAAGAAACTAGCGGCTCCTACGAGCAGTACTTC CASSQETSGSYEQYF
NA once TRBJ1-5 TRBV20-1 TGCGGTGCTAGGAGGTGGGCAGGGGATAGCAATCAGCCCCAGCATTTT CGARRWAGDSNQPQHF
NA NA TRBJ1-2 TRBV6-5 TGTGCCAGCAGCCGAGGTTCGAAAGGGCCCAACTATGGCTACACCTTC CASSRGSKGPNYGYTF
NA NA TRBJ1-2 TRBV20-1 TGCAGTGCTAGTCCCAGGGGAAATAGCTACACCTTC CSASPRGNSYTF
NA few TRBJ2-7 TRBV6-6 TGTGCCAGCATCGGCGGAGAAGCCTACGAGCAGTACTTC CASIGGEAYEQYF
NA NA TRBJ2-7 TRBV20-1 TGCAGTGCCTTAGCCCCACAGCCGTCCTACGAGCAGTACTTC CSALAPQPSYEQYF
TRBD1 NA TRBJ1-6 TRBV12-3/TRBV12-4 TGTGCCAGCAGGGAGGGACAGGGGAATTCACCCCTCCACTTT CASREGQGNSPLHF
TRBD1 NA TRBJ2-3 TRBV15 TGTGCCACCCGGAGGACAGGGGATGATACGCAGTATTTT CATRRTGDDTQYF
NA NA TRBJ1-6 TRBV21-1 TGTGCCAGCAGCAAAGTCGGGACGAAAGTTGATCCAGGTTCACCCCTCCACTTT CASSKVGTKVDPGSPLHF
TRBD1 NA TRBJ1-1 TRBV20-1 TGCAGTGCTCAGGGGCAGGGGGTGAACACTGAAGCTTTCTTT CSAQGQGVNTEAFF
TRBD1 NA TRBJ2-1 TRBV7-2 TGTGCCAGCAGCTCACGGACAGGGAAAAATTACAATGAGCAGTTCTTC CASSSRTGKNYNEQFF
TRBD2 NA TRBJ2-5 TRBV27 TGTGCCAGCAGTTTAGACATAGCGGGGGGAGATGAGACCCAGTACTTC CASSLDIAGGDETQYF
TRBD2 NA TRBJ2-2 TRBV29-1 TGCAGCGTTGGGGGGGGGATCGGGGAGCTGTTTTTT CSVGGGIGELFF
NA NA TRBJ1-5 TRBV21-1 TGTGCCAGCAGCAAAGAAACAGGGGAGAGTCAGCCCCAGCATTTT CASSKETGESQPQHF
NA NA TRBJ2-1 TRBV20-1 TGCAGTGTTTTGGCGGGGCTTCGCAATGAGCAGTTCTTC CSVLAGLRNEQFF
NA NA TRBJ2-7 TRBV3-1 TGTGCCAGCAGCCCCGAGCCCCTCTTATACGAGCAGTACTTC CASSPEPLLYEQYF
NA few TRBJ2-7 TRBV4-3 TGCGCCAGCAGCCTGACAGGTTTATCCTACGAGCAGTACTTC CASSLTGLSYEQYF
NA NA TRBJ2-5 TRBV18 TGTGCCAGCTCACCATCTTACGGATACCAAGAGACCCAGTACTTC CASSPSYGYQETQYF
NA NA TRBJ1-5 TRBV27 TGTGCCAGCAGGGAGAGGGGAGATAGCAATCAGCCCCAGCATTTT CASRERGDSNQPQHF
TRBD1 few TRBJ1-2 TRBV20-1 TGCAGTGCTAGGGGTAACAGGGGGCGACCCCGTAACTATGGCTACACCTTC CSARGNRGRPRNYGYTF
TRBD2 many TRBJ2-5 TRBV7-2 TGTGCCAGCAGCTTACGGGGACTAGCGGGGCGGGGAGAGACCCAGTACTTC CASSLRGLAGRGETQYF
TRBD2 NA TRBJ2-3 TRBV5-1 TGCGCCAGCAGCTTGGAAAAGCGGGGGGACCGCACAGATACGCAGTATTTT CASSLEKRGDRTDTQYF
NA NA TRBJ1-1 TRBV5-1 TGCGCCAGGAAGGTCGGGAACACTGAAGCTTTCTTT CARKVGNTEAFF
NA few TRBJ2-7 TRBV7-2 TGTGCCAGCAGCTTAGCTCAGGGATGGAGCGAGCAGTACTTC CASSLAQGWSEQYF
NA NA TRBJ1-4 TRBV12-3/TRBV12-4 TGTGCCAGCAGCTCCCCGCTGGGGAATGAAAAACTGTTTTTT CASSSPLGNEKLFF
NA NA TRBJ2-1 TRBV4-3 TGCGCCAGCAGCCAAGACGAGGCAGTTTACAATGAGCAGTTCTTC CASSQDEAVYNEQFF
TRBD1 NA TRBJ2-1 TRBV18 TGTGCCAGCTCGCGCGGACAGGGGGGCCCCAATGAGCAGTTCTTC CASSRGQGGPNEQFF
NA few TRBJ2-7 TRBV7-2 TGTGCCAGCAGCTTAGCTCTAGCGTCATACGAGCAGTACTTC CASSLALASYEQYF
TRBD2 few TRBJ2-7 TRBV18 TGTGCCAGCTCACCACCCAGCGGGAGCTACGAGCAGTACTTC CASSPPSGSYEQYF
NA few TRBJ2-5 TRBV20-1 TGCAGTGCTAGAGACGGACAACCAGGGCAGACCCAGTACTTC CSARDGQPGQTQYF
NA NA TRBJ2-3 TRBV6-2/TRBV6-3 TGTGCCAGCAACCTACCTACAGGGAATTACGATACGCAGTATTTT CASNLPTGNYDTQYF
NA few TRBJ2-7 TRBV28 TGTGCCAGCAGTTTGACCGACGAGGAGTACGAGCAGTACTTC CASSLTDEEYEQYF
NA NA TRBJ1-5 TRBV20-1 TGCAGTGCTAGACCACAGGCCGATCAGCCCCAGCATTTT CSARPQADQPQHF
NA NA TRBJ1-1 TRBV4-3 TGCGCCAGAAGCTCAACTAGGGATTATCTAACTGAAGCTTTCTTT CARSSTRDYLTEAFF
NA NA TRBJ2-7 TRBV28 TGTGCCAGCAGTCCCCCGGCAGGGGTCACCTACGAGCAGTACTTC CASSPPAGVTYEQYF
NA few TRBJ2-1 TRBV7-9 TGTGCCAGCAGCTGGCAGGGCAATGAGCAGTTCTTC CASSWQGNEQFF
TRBD2 NA TRBJ2-3 TRBV29-1 TGCAGCGTTGCAAAAGCGGGGCCCTCCACAGATACGCAGTATTTT CSVAKAGPSTDTQYF
TRBD1 NA TRBJ2-3 TRBV4-3 TGCCCCACCAGCCCCGGACAGGGGGCCACAGGTACGCAGTATTTT CPTSPGQGATGTQYF
TRBD1 once TRBJ1-6 TRBV9 TGTGCCAGCAGCGTAGTGGGACAGACAAATTCACCCCTCCACTTT CASSVVGQTNSPLHF
NA NA TRBJ2-1 TRBV7-3 TGTGCCAGCAGCTATACCCCGGCGAGCTCCTACAATGAGCAGTTCTTC CASSYTPASSYNEQFF
TRBD1 NA TRBJ1-5 TRBV6-1 TGTGCCAGCAGTGAAAGGAGGGGGGACAGGGGGCGGCTGGGGAGCAATCAGCCCCAGCATTTT CASSERRGDRGRLGSNQPQHF
NA NA TRBJ1-4 TRBV5-1 TGCGCCAGCACCTACGGACCGTCAACTAATGAAAAACTGTTTTTT CASTYGPSTNEKLFF
NA NA TRBJ2-1 TRBV2 TGTGCCAGCATGACGGGGGCCTACAATGAGCAGTTCTTC CASMTGAYNEQFF
TRBD2 NA TRBJ2-1 TRBV20-1 TGCAGTGCTAGGCAACTAGCGGGGGCCTACAATGAGCAGTTCTTC CSARQLAGAYNEQFF